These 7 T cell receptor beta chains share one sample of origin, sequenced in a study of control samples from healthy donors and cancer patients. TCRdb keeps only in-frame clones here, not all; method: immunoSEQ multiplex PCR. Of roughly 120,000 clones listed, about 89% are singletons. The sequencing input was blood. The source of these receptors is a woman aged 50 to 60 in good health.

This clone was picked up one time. The CDR3 here is CATSRLPGLAGGNTDTQYF. CDR3 bases: TGTGCCACCAGCAGACTCCCGGGACTAGCGGGGGGGAACACAGATACGCAGTATTTT. This chain connects TRBV15 to TRBJ2-3; 16 positions agree with TRBD2. The CDR3 contains 19 residues. CDR1 is LNHNV, CDR2 YYDKDF, per germline (reference sequence). V trimming: 2 bases; J trimming: 2 bases; junction bases outside the gene matches: 7.

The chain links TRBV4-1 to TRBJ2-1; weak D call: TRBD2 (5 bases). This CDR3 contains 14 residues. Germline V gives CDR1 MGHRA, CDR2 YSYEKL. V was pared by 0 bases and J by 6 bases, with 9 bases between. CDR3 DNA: TGCGCCAGCAGCCAAGAGGAGGCTAGCAATGAGCAGTTCTTC. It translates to CASSQEEASNEQFF.

The DNA for the CDR3 is TGTGCCAGCAGTTCCCCCCGGCTTAGGCAGTTCTTC. Protein product: CASSSPRLRQFF. The chain uses TRBV27 and TRBJ2-1; no reliable D call. CDR3 length equals 12 residues. Germline V gene data show CDR1 as MNHEY and CDR2 as SMNVEV (reference sequence). V was trimmed by 4 bases and J by 12 bases, leaving 13 bases between them.

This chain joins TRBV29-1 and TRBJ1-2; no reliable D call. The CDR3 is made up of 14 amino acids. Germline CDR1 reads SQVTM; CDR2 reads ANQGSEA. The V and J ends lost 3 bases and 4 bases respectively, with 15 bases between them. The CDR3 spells CSVESIVSLYGYTF. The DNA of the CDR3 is TGCAGCGTTGAGTCCATCGTCAGCCTCTATGGCTACACCTTC.

The CDR3 DNA sequence: TGCGCCAGCAGCCAAAGTACTAGCGATTACAATGAGCAGTTCTTC. Its translation is CASSQSTSDYNEQFF. This chain connects TRBV4-3 to TRBJ2-1; 7 bases are shared with TRBD2. V lost 2 bases, J lost 4 bases, and 5 bases stayed unmatched. Germline CDR1 LGHNA, CDR2 YSLEER. CDR3 length equals 15 residues.

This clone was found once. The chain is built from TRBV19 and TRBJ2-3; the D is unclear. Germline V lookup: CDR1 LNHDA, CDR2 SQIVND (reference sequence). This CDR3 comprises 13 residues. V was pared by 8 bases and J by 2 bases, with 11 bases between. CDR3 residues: CASVGRYTDTQYF. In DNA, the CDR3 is TGTGCCAGTGTCGGACGGTACACAGATACGCAGTATTTT.

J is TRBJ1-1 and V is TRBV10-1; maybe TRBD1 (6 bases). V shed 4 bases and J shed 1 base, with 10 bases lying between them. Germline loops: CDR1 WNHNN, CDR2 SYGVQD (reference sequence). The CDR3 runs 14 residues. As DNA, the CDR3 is TGCGCCAGCAGTGTGACAGGAACGAACACTGAAGCTTTCTTT. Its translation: CASSVTGTNTEAFF.